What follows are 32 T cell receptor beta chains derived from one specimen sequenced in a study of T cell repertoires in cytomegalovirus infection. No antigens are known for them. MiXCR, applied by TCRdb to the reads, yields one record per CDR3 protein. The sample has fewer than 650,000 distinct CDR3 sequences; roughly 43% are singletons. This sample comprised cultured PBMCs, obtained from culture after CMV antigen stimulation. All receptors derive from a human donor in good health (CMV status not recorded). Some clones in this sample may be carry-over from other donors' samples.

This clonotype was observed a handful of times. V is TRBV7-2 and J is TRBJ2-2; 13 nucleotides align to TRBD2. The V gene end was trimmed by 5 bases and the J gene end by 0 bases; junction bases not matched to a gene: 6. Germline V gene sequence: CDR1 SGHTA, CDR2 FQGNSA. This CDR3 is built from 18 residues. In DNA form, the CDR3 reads TGTGCCAGCAGCGCAAAACTAGCGGGAGGGCCGAACACCGGGGAGCTGTTTTTT. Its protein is CASSAKLAGGPNTGELFF.

Written as DNA, the CDR3 is TGTGCCAGCAGCCGCACTAGCGGCCCCTCCACCGAGCAGTACTTC. This sequence encodes CASSRTSGPSTEQYF. V gene TRBV7-6 combines with J gene TRBJ2-7; TRBD2 matches at 8 bases. The CDR3 has 15 residues. Germline CDR1 SGHVS, CDR2 FNYEAQ. Trimming at V came to 5 bases and at J to 6 bases, leaving 12 bases not matched to a gene.

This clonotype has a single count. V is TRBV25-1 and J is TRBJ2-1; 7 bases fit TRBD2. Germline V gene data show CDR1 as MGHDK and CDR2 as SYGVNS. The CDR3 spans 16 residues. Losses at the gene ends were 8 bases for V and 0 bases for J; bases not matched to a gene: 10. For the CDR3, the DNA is TGTGCCAGCGGGGGGGGAGGGGCTGGCTCCTACAATGAGCAGTTCTTC. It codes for CASGGGGAGSYNEQFF.

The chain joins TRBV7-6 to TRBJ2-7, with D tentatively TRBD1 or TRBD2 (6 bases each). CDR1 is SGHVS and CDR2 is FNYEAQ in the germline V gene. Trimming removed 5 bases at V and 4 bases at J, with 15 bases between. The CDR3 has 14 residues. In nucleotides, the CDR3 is TGTGCCAGCAGCCCGAGGGGGGCGGATTACGAGCAGTACTTC. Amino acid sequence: CASSPRGADYEQYF.

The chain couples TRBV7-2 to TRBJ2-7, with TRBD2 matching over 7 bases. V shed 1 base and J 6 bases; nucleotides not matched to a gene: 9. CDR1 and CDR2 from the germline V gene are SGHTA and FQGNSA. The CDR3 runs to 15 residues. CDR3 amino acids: CASSLGGLTSLEQYF. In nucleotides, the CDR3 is TGTGCCAGCAGCTTAGGGGGACTAACTAGCCTCGAGCAGTACTTC. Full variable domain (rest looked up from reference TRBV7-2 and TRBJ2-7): GAGVSQSPSNKVTEKGKDVELRCDPISGHTALYWYRQSLGQGLEFLIYFQGNSAPDKSGLPSDRFSAERTGGSVSTLTIQRTQQEDSAVYLCASSLGGLTSLEQYFGPGTRLTVT.

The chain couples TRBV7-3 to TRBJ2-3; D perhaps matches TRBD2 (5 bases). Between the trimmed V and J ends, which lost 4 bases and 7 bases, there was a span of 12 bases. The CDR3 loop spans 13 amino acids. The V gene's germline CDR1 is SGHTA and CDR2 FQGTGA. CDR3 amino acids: CASSSGSRNTQYF. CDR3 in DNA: TGTGCCAGCAGCTCGGGATCGCGGAATACGCAGTATTTT.

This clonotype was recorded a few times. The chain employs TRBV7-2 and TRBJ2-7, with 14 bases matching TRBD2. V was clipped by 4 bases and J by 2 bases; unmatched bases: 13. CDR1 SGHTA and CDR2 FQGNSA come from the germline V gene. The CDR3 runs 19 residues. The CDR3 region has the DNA TGTGCCAGCAGCTCTAGACTAGCGGGAGGGCCTATCACTACCTACGAGCAGTACTTC. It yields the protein CASSSRLAGGPITTYEQYF.

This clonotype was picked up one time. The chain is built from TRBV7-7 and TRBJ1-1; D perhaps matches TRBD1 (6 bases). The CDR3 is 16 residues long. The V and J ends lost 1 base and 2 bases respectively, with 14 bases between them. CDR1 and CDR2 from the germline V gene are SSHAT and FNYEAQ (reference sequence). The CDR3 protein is CASSLGSGQNNTEAFF. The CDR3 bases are TGTGCCAGCAGCTTAGGTTCGGGACAAAATAACACTGAAGCTTTCTTT.

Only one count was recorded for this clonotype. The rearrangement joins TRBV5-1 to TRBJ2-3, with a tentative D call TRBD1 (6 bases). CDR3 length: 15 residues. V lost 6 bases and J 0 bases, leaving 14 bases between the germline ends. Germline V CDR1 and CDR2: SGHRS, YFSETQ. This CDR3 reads CASTLGTPSTDTQYF. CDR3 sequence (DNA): TGCGCCAGCACCCTTGGGACACCTAGCACAGATACGCAGTATTTT.

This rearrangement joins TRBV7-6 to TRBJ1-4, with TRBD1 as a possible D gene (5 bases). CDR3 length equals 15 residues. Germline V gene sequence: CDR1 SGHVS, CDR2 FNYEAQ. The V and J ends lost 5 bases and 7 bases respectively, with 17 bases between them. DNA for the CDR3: TGTGCCAGCAGCCCAACTCAGGGACTCCCTGAAAAACTGTTTTTT. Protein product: CASSPTQGLPEKLFF.

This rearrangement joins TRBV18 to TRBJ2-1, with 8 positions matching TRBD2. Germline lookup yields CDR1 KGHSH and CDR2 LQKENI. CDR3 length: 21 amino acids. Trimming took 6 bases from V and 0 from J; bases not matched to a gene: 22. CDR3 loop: CASSARGREGPSRSSYNEQFF. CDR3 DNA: TGTGCCAGCTCGGCCCGGGGCCGGGAGGGACCCTCAAGGAGCTCCTACAATGAGCAGTTCTTC.

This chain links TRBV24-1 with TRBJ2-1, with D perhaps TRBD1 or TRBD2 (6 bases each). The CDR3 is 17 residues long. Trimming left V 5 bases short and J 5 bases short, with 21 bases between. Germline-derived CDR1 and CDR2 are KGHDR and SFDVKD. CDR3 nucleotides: TGTGCCACCAGTGCTACGACCTCCCGGGGGCTCAACAATGAGCAGTTCTTC. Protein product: CATSATTSRGLNNEQFF.

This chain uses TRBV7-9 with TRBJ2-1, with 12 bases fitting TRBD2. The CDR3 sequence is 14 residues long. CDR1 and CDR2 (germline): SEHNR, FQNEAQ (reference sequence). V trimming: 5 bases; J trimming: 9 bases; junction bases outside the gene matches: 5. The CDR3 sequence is CASSLTSGGVEQFF. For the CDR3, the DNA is TGTGCCAGCAGCCTGACTAGCGGGGGCGTTGAGCAGTTCTTC.

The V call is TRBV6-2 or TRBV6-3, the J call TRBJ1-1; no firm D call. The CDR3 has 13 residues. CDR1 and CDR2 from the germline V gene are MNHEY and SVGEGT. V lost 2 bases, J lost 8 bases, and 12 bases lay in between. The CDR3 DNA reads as TGTGCCAGCAGTTACCCCAATAAGGCGGAAGCTTTCTTT. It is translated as CASSYPNKAEAFF.

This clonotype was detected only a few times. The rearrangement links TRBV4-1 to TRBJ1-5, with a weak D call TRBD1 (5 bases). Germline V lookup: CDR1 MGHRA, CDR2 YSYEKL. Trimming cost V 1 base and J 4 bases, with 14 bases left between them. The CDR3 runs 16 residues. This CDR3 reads CASSQGPGPDNQPQHF. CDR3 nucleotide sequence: TGCGCCAGCAGCCAAGGCCCGGGGCCCGATAATCAGCCCCAGCATTTT.

The CDR3 loop reads CASSLVAFNEQFF. The DNA for the CDR3 is TGTGCCAGCAGCTTAGTTGCCTTCAATGAGCAGTTCTTC. This chain connects TRBV7-2 to TRBJ2-1; D is undetermined. Per germline, CDR1 SGHTA and CDR2 FQGNSA. The CDR3 is made up of 13 amino acids. The V and J ends lost 1 base and 6 bases respectively, with 7 bases between them.

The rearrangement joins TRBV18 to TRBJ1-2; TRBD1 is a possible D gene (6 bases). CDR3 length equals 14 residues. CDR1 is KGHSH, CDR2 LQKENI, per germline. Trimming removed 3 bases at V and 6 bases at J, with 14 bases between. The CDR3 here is CASSPLQGQDGYTF. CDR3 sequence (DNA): TGTGCCAGCTCACCCCTACAGGGCCAGGATGGCTACACCTTC.

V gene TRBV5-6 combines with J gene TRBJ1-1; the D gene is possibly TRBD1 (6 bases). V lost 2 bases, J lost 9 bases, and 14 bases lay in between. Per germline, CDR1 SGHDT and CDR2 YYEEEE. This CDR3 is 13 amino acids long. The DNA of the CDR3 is TGTGCCAGCAGCTTCCGGGACACCCTTAAAGCTTTCTTT. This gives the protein CASSFRDTLKAFF.

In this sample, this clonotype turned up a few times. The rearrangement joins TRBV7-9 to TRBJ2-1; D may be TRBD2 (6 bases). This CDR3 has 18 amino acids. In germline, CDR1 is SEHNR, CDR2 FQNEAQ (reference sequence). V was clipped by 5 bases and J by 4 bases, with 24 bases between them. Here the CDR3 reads CASSPRIFVSSEYNEQFF. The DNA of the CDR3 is TGTGCCAGCAGCCCTCGTATTTTTGTGTCTAGCGAATACAATGAGCAGTTCTTC.

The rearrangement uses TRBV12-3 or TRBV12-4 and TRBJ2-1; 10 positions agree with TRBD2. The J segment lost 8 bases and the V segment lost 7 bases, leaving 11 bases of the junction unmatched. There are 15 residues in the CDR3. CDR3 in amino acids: CASTIGGAGGDEQFF. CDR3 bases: TGTGCCAGCACCATCGGAGGAGCGGGAGGGGATGAGCAGTTCTTC.

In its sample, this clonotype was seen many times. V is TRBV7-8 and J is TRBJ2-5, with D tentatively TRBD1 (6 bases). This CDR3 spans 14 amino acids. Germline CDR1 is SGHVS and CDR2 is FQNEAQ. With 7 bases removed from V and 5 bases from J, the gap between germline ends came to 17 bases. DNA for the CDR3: TGTGCCAGCACTCGAGGCTACAGGGCGGAGACCCAGTACTTC. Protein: CASTRGYRAETQYF.

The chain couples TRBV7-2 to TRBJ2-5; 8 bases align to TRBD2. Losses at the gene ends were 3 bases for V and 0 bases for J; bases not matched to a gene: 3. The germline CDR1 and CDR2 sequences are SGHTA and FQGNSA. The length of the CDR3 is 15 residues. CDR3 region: CASSFQRGNQETQYF. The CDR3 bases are TGTGCCAGCAGCTTTCAGCGGGGGAACCAAGAGACCCAGTACTTC.

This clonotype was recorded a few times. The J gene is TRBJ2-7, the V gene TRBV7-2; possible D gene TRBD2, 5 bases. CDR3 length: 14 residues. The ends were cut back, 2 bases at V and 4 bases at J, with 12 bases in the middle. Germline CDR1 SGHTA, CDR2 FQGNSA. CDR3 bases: TGTGCCAGCAGCTTATCTCGGGGAGAGTACGAGCAGTACTTC. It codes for CASSLSRGEYEQYF.

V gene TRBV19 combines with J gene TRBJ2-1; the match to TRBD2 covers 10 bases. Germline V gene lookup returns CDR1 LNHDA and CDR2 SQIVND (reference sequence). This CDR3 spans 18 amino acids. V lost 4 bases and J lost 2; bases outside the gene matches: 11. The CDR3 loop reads CASSTPARAGGAYNEQFF. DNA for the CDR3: TGTGCCAGTAGTACCCCGGCCAGAGCGGGAGGGGCCTACAATGAGCAGTTCTTC.

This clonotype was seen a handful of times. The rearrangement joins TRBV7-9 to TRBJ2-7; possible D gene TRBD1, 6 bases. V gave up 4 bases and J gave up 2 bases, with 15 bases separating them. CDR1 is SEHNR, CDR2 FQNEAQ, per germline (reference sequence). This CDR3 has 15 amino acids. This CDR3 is CASSSPLGATYEQYF. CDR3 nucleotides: TGTGCCAGCAGCTCTCCCCTGGGGGCGACCTACGAGCAGTACTTC.

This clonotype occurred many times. The CDR3 DNA is TGTGCCAGCAGCTTAGGGCCAGCGGGGGCAACAGATACGCAGTATTTT. Residues: CASSLGPAGATDTQYF. This chain joins TRBV7-2 and TRBJ2-3, with 8 nucleotides matching TRBD2. With 1 base clipped from V and 3 bases from J, the junction kept 6 bases outside the gene matches. The CDR3 totals 16 residues. CDR1 SGHTA and CDR2 FQGNSA come from the germline V gene.

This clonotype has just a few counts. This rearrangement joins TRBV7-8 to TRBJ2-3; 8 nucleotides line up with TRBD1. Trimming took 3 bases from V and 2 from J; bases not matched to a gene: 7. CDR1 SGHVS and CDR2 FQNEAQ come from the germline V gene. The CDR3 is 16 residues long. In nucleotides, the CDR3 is TGTGCCAGCAGCTTCTCTACAGGGGGATTCACAGATACGCAGTATTTT. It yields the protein CASSFSTGGFTDTQYF. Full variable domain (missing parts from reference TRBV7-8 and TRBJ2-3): GAGVSQSPRYKVAKRGQDVALRCDPISGHVSLFWYQQALGQGPEFLTYFQNEAQLDKSGLPSDRFFAERPEGSVSTLKIQRTQQEDSAVYLCASSFSTGGFTDTQYFGPGTRLTVL.

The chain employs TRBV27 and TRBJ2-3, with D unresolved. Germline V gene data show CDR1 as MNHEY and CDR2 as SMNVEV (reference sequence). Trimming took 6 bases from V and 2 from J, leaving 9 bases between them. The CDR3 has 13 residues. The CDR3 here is CASRGKYTDTQYF. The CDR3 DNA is TGTGCCAGCAGGGGGAAATACACAGATACGCAGTATTTT.

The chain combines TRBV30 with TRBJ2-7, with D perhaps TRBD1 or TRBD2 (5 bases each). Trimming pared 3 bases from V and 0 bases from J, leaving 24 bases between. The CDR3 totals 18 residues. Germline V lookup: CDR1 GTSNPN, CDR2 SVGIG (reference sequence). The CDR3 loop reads CAWSSYKGTPLASYEQYF. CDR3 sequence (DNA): TGTGCCTGGAGCTCATATAAAGGGACCCCCCTAGCCTCCTACGAGCAGTACTTC. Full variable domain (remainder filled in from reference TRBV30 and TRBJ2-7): SQTIHQWPATLVQPVGSPLSLECTVEGTSNPNLYWYRQAAGRGLQLLFYSVGIGQISSEVPQNLSASRPQDRQFILSSKKLLLSDSGFYLCAWSSYKGTPLASYEQYFGPGTRLTVT.

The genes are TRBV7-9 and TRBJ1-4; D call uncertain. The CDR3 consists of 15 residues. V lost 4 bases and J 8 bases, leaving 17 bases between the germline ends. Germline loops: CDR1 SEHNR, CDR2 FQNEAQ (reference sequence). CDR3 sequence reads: CASSSPGEWREKLFF. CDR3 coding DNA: TGTGCCAGCAGCTCCCCCGGGGAGTGGAGGGAAAAACTGTTTTTT.

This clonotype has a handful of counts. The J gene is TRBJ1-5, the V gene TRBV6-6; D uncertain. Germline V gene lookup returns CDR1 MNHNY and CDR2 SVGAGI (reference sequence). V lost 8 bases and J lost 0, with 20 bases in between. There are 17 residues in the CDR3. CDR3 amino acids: CASGDPRRPHSNQPQHF. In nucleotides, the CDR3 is TGTGCCAGCGGGGATCCTCGAAGACCTCATAGCAATCAGCCCCAGCATTTT.

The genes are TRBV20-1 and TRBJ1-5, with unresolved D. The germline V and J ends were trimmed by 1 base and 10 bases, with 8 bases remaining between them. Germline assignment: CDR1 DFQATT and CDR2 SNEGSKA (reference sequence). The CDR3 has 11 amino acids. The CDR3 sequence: CSARGSRPQHF. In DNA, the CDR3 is TGCAGTGCTAGAGGAAGTCGTCCCCAGCATTTT.